A selection of T cell receptor beta chains follows, all from one sample in a study of blood T cell repertoires in COVID-19. The method was immunoSEQ multiplex PCR; TCRdb's version includes in-frame clones alone and lacks a portion of them. The table shows a few hundred thousand clones, with 92% occurring only once. The material sequenced was PBMCs or T cells enriched from blood (not recorded which). The receptors shown here come from a woman aged 25 to 39 who had recovered from COVID-19. Each CDR3 is given with its conserved first and last residue. The D gene is left open where the match is weak. Expanded clones are given a class, and other clones once, few, many or no size at all.

v_gene	abundance	d_gene	j_gene	CDR3aa	CDR3nt
TRBV25-1	.	.	TRBJ2-7	CASSPLRRSGEQYF	TGTGCCAGCAGTCCCCTCAGGAGGTCGGGGGAGCAGTACTTC
TRBV2	.	.	TRBJ2-7	CASSVAREQYF	TGTGCCAGCAGTGTGGCGAGGGAGCAGTACTTC
TRBV5-4	.	TRBD2	TRBJ2-1	CASSFPGLGDNEQFF	TGTGCCAGCAGCTTCCCGGGACTAGGGGACAATGAGCAGTTCTTC
TRBV27	.	TRBD2	TRBJ2-1	CASSPGTSGYNEQFF	TGTGCCAGCAGCCCCGGGACTAGCGGCTACAATGAGCAGTTCTTC
TRBV4-2	.	.	TRBJ2-1	CASSPGGASYNEQFF	TGTGCCAGCAGTCCCGGAGGGGCATCCTACAATGAGCAGTTCTTC
TRBV29-1	.	.	TRBJ1-1	CSVERGGFEEAFF	TGCAGCGTTGAGCGGGGGGGGTTTGAGGAAGCTTTCTTT
TRBV18	.	.	TRBJ1-3	CASSPRRGSSGNTIYF	TGTGCCAGCTCACCACGAAGGGGTTCGTCGGGAAACACCATATATTTT
TRBV5-8	.	TRBD1	TRBJ1-4	CASTRADRVYPATNEKLFF	TGTGCCAGCACTCGCGCAGACAGGGTATACCCGGCAACTAATGAAAAACTGTTTTTT
TRBV27	.	TRBD1	TRBJ2-5	CASSYGTGVLQETQYF	TGTGCCAGCAGTTACGGGACAGGGGTCTTACAAGAGACCCAGTACTTC
TRBV19	.	.	TRBJ2-7	CASSIVAGPGNEQYF	TGTGCCAGTAGTATAGTTGCAGGGCCTGGCAACGAGCAGTACTTC
TRBV7-9	once	TRBD1	TRBJ1-4	CASSLATGSNEKLFF	TGTGCCAGCAGCTTAGCGACAGGGTCCAATGAAAAACTGTTTTTT
TRBV6-5	.	TRBD2	TRBJ2-3	CASRPGGVGTDTQYF	TGTGCCAGCAGGCCCGGGGGGGTGGGCACAGATACGCAGTATTTT
TRBV29-1	.	TRBD2	TRBJ2-1	CSVPGLAGYEQFF	TGCAGCGTCCCGGGACTAGCGGGGTATGAGCAGTTCTTC
TRBV6-5	.	.	TRBJ2-7	CASSYSLRGVYEQYF	TGTGCCAGCAGTTACTCGTTGCGGGGTGTGTACGAGCAGTACTTC
TRBV18	.	.	TRBJ2-2	CASSPSTNTGELFF	TGTGCCAGCTCACCTTCAACGAACACCGGGGAGCTGTTTTTT
TRBV29-1	.	TRBD2	TRBJ2-3	CSVDSGGKDTQYF	TGCAGCGTTGATAGCGGGGGAAAAGATACGCAGTATTTT
TRBV25-1	.	.	TRBJ1-5	CASSDSVEPQHF	TGTGCCAGCAGTGATTCAGTGGAGCCCCAGCATTTT
TRBV10-1	once	TRBD1	TRBJ1-5	CASSEYWDRGPTYSNQPQHF	TGCGCCAGCAGTGAGTATTGGGACAGGGGTCCCACTTATAGCAATCAGCCCCAGCATTTT
TRBV2	.	.	TRBJ1-5	CASSGGVQGQPQHF	TGTGCCAGCAGTGGCGGGGTGCAGGGCCAGCCCCAGCATTTT
TRBV18	.	.	TRBJ2-5	CASSHGEEETQYF	TGTGCCAGCTCCCACGGGGAGGAGGAGACCCAGTACTTC
TRBV28	.	.	TRBJ1-6	CASSLGSAGSSPLHF	TGTGCCAGCAGTCTAGGTTCGGCCGGGTCTTCACCCCTCCACTTT
TRBV7-2	.	TRBD2	TRBJ2-3	CASNKLAGGRTDTQYF	TGTGCCAGCAACAAACTAGCGGGAGGGCGAACAGATACGCAGTATTTT
TRBV7-2	.	.	TRBJ1-2	CASSLVSGPNYGYTF	TGTGCCAGCAGCTTAGTATCTGGGCCCAACTATGGCTACACCTTC
TRBV18	.	TRBD1	TRBJ2-1	CASSPNSGTGNEQFF	TGTGCCAGCTCACCGAACTCCGGGACAGGGAATGAGCAGTTCTTC
TRBV19	.	.	TRBJ2-7	CASSIGGGSYEQYF	TGTGCCAGTAGTATAGGGGGCGGCTCCTACGAGCAGTACTTC
TRBV20-1	.	TRBD1	TRBJ1-5	CSATDRGVNQPQHF	TGCAGTGCTACTGACAGGGGAGTTAATCAGCCCCAGCATTTT
TRBV2	.	TRBD2	TRBJ2-3	CASSEVEAGGLPNTQYF	TGTGCCAGCAGTGAAGTGGAAGCGGGGGGACTCCCAAATACGCAGTATTTT
TRBV2	.	.	TRBJ1-4	CASSENSPSTNEKLFF	TGTGCCAGCAGTGAAAACAGCCCTTCAACTAATGAAAAACTGTTTTTT
TRBV5-5	few	.	TRBJ2-3	CASTPPGSPKKGTQYF	TGTGCCAGCACCCCACCCGGGAGCCCAAAGAAGGGTACGCAGTATTTT
TRBV4-2	.	TRBD1	TRBJ1-2	CASSQEQGAGYGYTF	TGTGCCAGCAGCCAAGAGCAGGGGGCTGGCTATGGCTACACCTTC
TRBV6-6	.	.	TRBJ2-7	CASSTLRGNEQYF	TGTGCCAGCAGCACCCTTAGGGGGAACGAGCAGTACTTC
TRBV7-9	.	.	TRBJ2-7	CASSPRPGAATYEQYF	TGTGCCAGCAGCCCCCGCCCAGGGGCGGCGACCTACGAGCAGTACTTC
TRBV9	once	TRBD1	TRBJ1-2	CASSVGTGGLYGYTF	TGTGCCAGCAGCGTAGGTACAGGGGGCCTCTATGGCTACACCTTC
TRBV7-2	.	TRBD2	TRBJ2-1	CASSLMGLGTSGIYNEQFF	TGTGCCAGCAGCTTAATGGGACTTGGAACTAGCGGGATATACAATGAGCAGTTCTTC
TRBV19	.	.	TRBJ1-1	CASSSNRDVGTEAFF	TGTGCCAGTAGTTCGAACAGGGATGTGGGGACTGAAGCTTTCTTT
TRBV4-2	.	.	TRBJ2-7	CASSHPEAGSRSYEQYF	TGTGCCAGCAGCCACCCGGAGGCGGGTTCTCGCTCCTACGAGCAGTACTTC
TRBV6-5	.	.	TRBJ2-6	CASRKTGAGANVLTF	TGTGCCAGCAGGAAGACAGGTGCTGGGGCCAACGTCCTGACTTTC
TRBV19	.	TRBD1	TRBJ1-6	CASSPDRGGSPLHF	TGTGCCAGTAGTCCGGACAGGGGAGGCTCACCCCTCCACTTT
TRBV6-2/TRBV6-3	.	.	TRBJ2-7	CASSTNRVLHEQYF	TGTGCCAGCAGTACCAACAGGGTTCTACACGAGCAGTACTTC
TRBV25-1	.	.	TRBJ1-6	CASSDGGLGASSPLHF	TGTGCCAGCAGTGACGGGGGTTTGGGAGCTAGCTCACCCCTCCACTTT
TRBV3-1/TRBV3-2	.	.	TRBJ2-3	CASSPLRSADTQYF	TGTGCCAGCAGCCCCCTTCGATCGGCAGATACGCAGTATTTT
TRBV5-6	.	TRBD1	TRBJ1-5	CASSSGGSGGTQHF	TGTGCCAGCAGTTCAGGGGGCTCGGGCGGGACCCAGCATTTT